The 19 T cell receptor beta chains presented below share a single source sample, sequenced in a study of regulatory T cells in long-lasting Graves disease. Arm-PCR of CDR3 regions and iRepertoire HTBI primers were used to build TCR beta libraries. Via MiXCR, TCRdb re-called the multiplex PCR reads, giving one row per CDR3 protein. The sample carries 500,000 to 800,000 distinct CDR3 sequences, around 30% recorded once. Time point given: persistent/refractory GD, antithyroid drugs over 5 years with positive TRAb. Isolated PBMC RNA provided the starting material for the TCR library. Sequenced material: peripheral blood mononuclear cells (PBMCs), taken when the disease was refractory, from a patient treated with antithyroid drugs. The source of these receptors is a female donor with Graves disease.

The rearrangement joins TRBV27 to TRBJ2-4; 14 nucleotides line up with TRBD2. This CDR3 spans 19 amino acids. Germline lookup yields CDR1 MNHEY and CDR2 SMNVEV (reference sequence). The J segment lost 1 base and the V segment lost 2 bases, leaving 7 bases of the junction unmatched. In DNA, the CDR3 is TGTGCCAGCAGTTTACGGGGGACTAGCGGGAGCGGCGCCAAAAACATTCAGTACTTC. Translated: CASSLRGTSGSGAKNIQYF.

This chain links TRBV6-2 or TRBV6-3 with TRBJ2-2; 12 nucleotides match TRBD2. The CDR3 has 15 amino acids. V lost 5 bases and J lost 6; bases outside the gene matches: 4. The germline gives CDR1 MNHEY, CDR2 SVGEGT. CDR3 bases: TGTGCCAGCAGTGAGACTAGCGGGAGCTCCGGGGAGCTGTTTTTT. Translated: CASSETSGSSGELFF.

The chain combines TRBV19 with TRBJ1-1; 11 bases agree with TRBD1. Germline values: CDR1 LNHDA, CDR2 SQIVND (reference sequence). Losses at the gene ends were 6 bases for V and 4 bases for J; bases not matched to a gene: 10. The CDR3 sequence is 16 residues long. The CDR3 protein is CASSLGQGAIGTEAFF. CDR3 DNA: TGTGCCAGTAGCCTCGGACAGGGGGCAATTGGCACTGAAGCTTTCTTT.

The chain employs TRBV5-4 and TRBJ1-1, with D possibly being TRBD1 (5 bases). The CDR3 length is 15 residues. Trimming removed 5 bases at V and 0 bases at J, with 14 bases between. CDR1 SGHNT and CDR2 YYREEE come from the germline V gene (reference sequence). The CDR3 region is CASSSQKDMNTEAFF. As DNA, the CDR3 is TGTGCCAGCAGTTCGCAGAAGGACATGAACACTGAAGCTTTCTTT.

The chain is built from TRBV11-2 and TRBJ2-3; no clear D gene. Trimming shortened V by 6 bases and J by 4 bases, and 14 bases separated the two germline ends. The germline V gene encodes CDR1 SGHAT and CDR2 FQNNGV. CDR3 length: 14 residues. The DNA of the CDR3 is TGTGCCAGCAGTCTTTCGGTTCGAGCAGATACGCAGTATTTT. Its translation is CASSLSVRADTQYF.

The chain couples TRBV10-2 to TRBJ2-7; TRBD2 matches 10 bases. The CDR3 is 15 amino acids. V lost 6 bases to trimming and J lost 3 bases; unmatched junction nucleotides: 8. Germline V gene data show CDR1 as WSHSY and CDR2 as SAAADI. In DNA, the CDR3 is TGCGCCAGCAGCAGAGCGGGAGGGGCCCACTACGAGCAGTACTTC. Protein sequence: CASSRAGGAHYEQYF.

This clonotype was seen a few times. The CDR3 region has the DNA TGTGCCAGCAGCTCCGGGGGGATGGAGTACTTC. Translating it yields CASSSGGMEYF. The chain couples TRBV6-1 to TRBJ2-7; 7 positions match TRBD2. The V gene end was trimmed by 6 bases and the J gene end by 11 bases; junction bases not matched to a gene: 7. Germline V lookup: CDR1 MNHNS, CDR2 SASEGT. CDR3 size: 11 residues.

Worth noting for this clonotype: A much bigger clone sits one base away, suggesting this may be a read error. The V and J genes are TRBV2 and TRBJ2-7; perhaps TRBD2 as D (6 bases). Germline values: CDR1 SNHLY, CDR2 FYNNEI. The ends were cut back, 6 bases at V and 0 bases at J, with 12 bases in the middle. This CDR3 comprises 14 residues. CDR3 amino acids: CASRWLATSYEQYF. The CDR3 DNA is TGTGCCAGCAGGTGGCTAGCGACCTCCTACGAGCAGTACTTC.

This clonotype was seen only once. The J gene is TRBJ2-3, the V gene TRBV12-3 or TRBV12-4; the match to TRBD1 covers 7 bases. The CDR3 loop spans 16 amino acids. Trimming cost V 5 bases and J 2 bases; bases outside gene matches: 10. The CDR3 DNA reads as TGTGCCAGCAGTCGGGGCCGGGACAGCCTCACAGATACGCAGTATTTT. Translation: CASSRGRDSLTDTQYF.

The table lists this clonotype with a few counts. The chain links TRBV20-1 to TRBJ1-1; D is unresolved. Germline V gene lookup returns CDR1 DFQATT and CDR2 SNEGSKA (reference sequence). V gave up 3 bases and J gave up 1 base, with 12 bases separating them. The CDR3 extends over 14 amino acids. The CDR3 coding sequence is TGCAGTGCTAGTCCCGGCAGACCGAACACTGAAGCTTTCTTT. It codes for CSASPGRPNTEAFF.

This sequence joins TRBV2 and TRBJ2-1, with 9 bases fitting TRBD2. Germline V CDR1 and CDR2: SNHLY, FYNNEI. This CDR3 spans 15 amino acids. V trimming: 6 bases; J trimming: 7 bases; junction bases outside the gene matches: 10. The DNA of the CDR3 is TGTGCCAGCAGAGAAATAGCGGGAGTCAGTAATGAGCAGTTCTTC. Its translation: CASREIAGVSNEQFF.

In its sample, this clonotype was seen a few times. This sequence joins TRBV6-1 and TRBJ1-2; 7 bases are a match to TRBD1. After removal of 8 bases from V and 2 bases from J, the junction contained 8 bases not matched to a gene. The CDR3 has 14 amino acids. Germline lookup yields CDR1 MNHNS and CDR2 SASEGT. This CDR3 reads CASDEQGRNYGYTF. The CDR3 DNA follows: TGTGCCAGCGACGAACAGGGGCGAAACTATGGCTACACCTTC.

This clonotype has more than one count but fewer than ten. V usage is TRBV6-1 and J usage is TRBJ1-1; the D gene is possibly TRBD1 (6 bases). Germline CDR1 reads MNHNS; CDR2 reads SASEGT. The CDR3 length is 14 residues. V lost 7 bases and J lost 1, with 13 bases in between. CDR3 residues: CASNPTGRNTEAFF. The CDR3 DNA reads as TGTGCCAGCAATCCGACAGGCCGGAACACTGAAGCTTTCTTT.

V and J are TRBV11-2 and TRBJ1-3, with no clear D. The CDR3 runs 18 residues. Trimming cost V 5 bases and J 0 bases, with 20 bases left between them. Germline CDR1 is SGHAT and CDR2 is FQNNGV. The CDR3 loop is CASSVGRGRLSSGNTIYF. The CDR3 DNA sequence: TGTGCCAGCAGCGTCGGGAGAGGCCGCCTAAGCTCTGGAAACACCATATATTTT.

The chain is built from TRBV18 and TRBJ2-7, with 7 bases lining up with TRBD1. The CDR3 length is 13 residues. Germline V gene sequence: CDR1 KGHSH, CDR2 LQKENI. The V segment lost 5 bases and the J segment 2 bases; nucleotides outside the gene matches: 3. CDR3 amino acids: CASSGGQTYEQYF. The CDR3 bases are TGTGCCAGCTCAGGGGGACAGACCTACGAGCAGTACTTC.

Details on this clonotype: Possible read error: a much larger clone is one base away. This chain joins TRBV6-2 or TRBV6-3 and TRBJ1-5, with a weak D call TRBD1 (6 bases). The CDR3 is 14 amino acids. V gave up 7 bases and J gave up 8 bases, with 18 bases separating them. Germline values: CDR1 MNHEY, CDR2 SVGEGT. This CDR3 is CASTLLQGNKPQHF. The CDR3 DNA follows: TGTGCCAGCACCCTACTACAGGGAAATAAGCCCCAGCATTTT.

The sample holds a few counts of this clonotype. J is TRBJ2-5 and V is TRBV6-5; D tentatively fits TRBD1 or TRBD2 (5 bases each). The germline CDR1 and CDR2 sequences are MNHEY and SVGAGI. Trimming removed 2 bases at V and 1 base at J, with 8 bases between. The CDR3 is 14 residues long. The CDR3 protein is CASSYRGTQETQYF. CDR3 nucleotides: TGTGCCAGCAGTTACAGAGGGACCCAAGAGACCCAGTACTTC.

The chain joins TRBV20-1 to TRBJ2-7, with D possibly being TRBD1 or TRBD2 (5 bases each). V was shortened by 3 bases and J by 3 bases, with 18 bases between the two germline ends. This CDR3 spans 15 amino acids. Germline lookup yields CDR1 DFQATT and CDR2 SNEGSKA (reference sequence). This chain's CDR3 is CSARGIMGEIYEQYF. The CDR3 DNA follows: TGCAGTGCTAGGGGGATTATGGGGGAGATCTACGAGCAGTACTTC.

This clonotype was seen a few times. V and J are TRBV10-3 and TRBJ1-5, with 7 bases aligning to TRBD1. Per the germline V gene, CDR1 is ENHRY and CDR2 is SYGVKD. The CDR3 has 16 amino acids. V was pared by 0 bases and J by 2 bases, with 4 bases of the junction left unmatched. The CDR3 coding sequence is TGTGCCATCAGTGAGTCAAGACAGGGCGGCAATCAGCCCCAGCATTTT. Translation: CAISESRQGGNQPQHF.